This is a list of T cell receptor beta chains from one sample in a study of cytomegalovirus exposure and HLA in healthy donors. TCRdb's table, derived via immunoSEQ multiplex PCR, lists solely in-frame clones and lacks some. The sample records more than 90,000 clones, approximately 75% being singletons. The sample taken for sequencing was PBMCs. These receptors were collected from a woman in her 40s in good health and CMV-seronegative. Both conserved end residues are part of each CDR3. Expanded clones are given a class, and other clones once, few, many or no size at all.

CDR3 protein: CASSLSLFSGNTIYF
V gene: TRBV11-2
J gene: TRBJ1-3
clone size: -

CDR3 protein: CASSVVGADTQYF
V gene: TRBV2
J gene: TRBJ2-3
clone size: few

CDR3 protein: CASSIGQNNEQFF
V gene: TRBV19
J gene: TRBJ2-1
clone size: -

CDR3 protein: CASSGLAGSQETQYF
V gene: TRBV6-5
J gene: TRBJ2-5
clone size: -

CDR3 protein: CAISDGTGFTDTQYF
V gene: TRBV10-3
J gene: TRBJ2-3
clone size: -

CDR3 protein: CASSPGLSNQPQHF
V gene: TRBV18
J gene: TRBJ1-5
clone size: -

CDR3 protein: CASSKGLDRKYVNQPQHF
V gene: TRBV21-1
J gene: TRBJ1-5
clone size: -

CDR3 protein: CATRRDLPPNTEAFF
V gene: TRBV15
J gene: TRBJ1-1
clone size: -

CDR3 protein: CASSTWTGRGNEQFF
V gene: TRBV5-6
J gene: TRBJ2-1
clone size: -

CDR3 protein: CASSLERQGNEKLFF
V gene: TRBV7-8
J gene: TRBJ1-4
clone size: -

CDR3 protein: CASSYSGQGVYYGYTF
V gene: TRBV6-5
J gene: TRBJ1-2
clone size: few

CDR3 protein: CAWSPPHLTANTEAFF
V gene: TRBV30
J gene: TRBJ1-1
clone size: -

CDR3 protein: CASSLDRVRNQPQHF
V gene: TRBV4-1
J gene: TRBJ1-5
clone size: -

CDR3 protein: CASSPRTSGLLSYEQYF
V gene: TRBV28
J gene: TRBJ2-7
clone size: -

CDR3 protein: CASSYPGDRAAYEQYF
V gene: TRBV7-2
J gene: TRBJ2-7
clone size: -

CDR3 protein: CASSEVGTFYPPKGAFF
V gene: TRBV6-1
J gene: TRBJ1-1
clone size: -

CDR3 protein: CASSELAGSDTQYF
V gene: TRBV6-4
J gene: TRBJ2-3
clone size: -

CDR3 protein: CASSLEVEHNSPLHF
V gene: TRBV5-1
J gene: TRBJ1-6
clone size: -

CDR3 protein: CASSGTGAQPQHF
V gene: TRBV19
J gene: TRBJ1-5
clone size: -

CDR3 protein: CATTQDVSGNTIYF
V gene: TRBV28
J gene: TRBJ1-3
clone size: few

CDR3 protein: CASSSPVRRGEKLFF
V gene: TRBV7-9
J gene: TRBJ1-4
clone size: few

CDR3 protein: CASSTGTGNVDYNEQFF
V gene: TRBV9
J gene: TRBJ2-1
clone size: -

CDR3 protein: CASSVAGGTQETQYF
V gene: TRBV9
J gene: TRBJ2-5
clone size: -

CDR3 protein: CASSEQPSNEKLFF
V gene: TRBV6-1
J gene: TRBJ1-4
clone size: -

CDR3 protein: CASSLRDNPYEQYF
V gene: TRBV11-1
J gene: TRBJ2-7
clone size: -

CDR3 protein: CAWSDDRAYNEQFF
V gene: TRBV30
J gene: TRBJ2-1
clone size: -

CDR3 protein: CASSQASGTESYEQYF
V gene: TRBV4-2
J gene: TRBJ2-7
clone size: -

CDR3 protein: CASSRGRWGEAFF
V gene: TRBV11-1
J gene: TRBJ1-1
clone size: -

CDR3 protein: CASSQASRGEQFF
V gene: TRBV14
J gene: TRBJ2-1
clone size: -

CDR3 protein: CASIQTGQGARGYTF
V gene: TRBV2
J gene: TRBJ1-2
clone size: few

CDR3 protein: CASAGTDEKLFF
V gene: TRBV19
J gene: TRBJ1-4
clone size: -

CDR3 protein: CASSPSGGSYNEQFF
V gene: TRBV7-9
J gene: TRBJ2-1
clone size: -

CDR3 protein: CASSVFAENWETQYF
V gene: TRBV9
J gene: TRBJ2-5
clone size: few

CDR3 protein: CASSPTTWDRSYEQYF
V gene: TRBV18
J gene: TRBJ2-7
clone size: -

CDR3 protein: CASSSMTVNTEAFF
V gene: TRBV5-1
J gene: TRBJ1-1
clone size: -

CDR3 protein: CAWSIPGSEQYF
V gene: TRBV30
J gene: TRBJ2-7
clone size: -

CDR3 protein: CASSLAGWGTGTQETQYF
V gene: TRBV7-8
J gene: TRBJ2-5
clone size: -

CDR3 protein: CASSQAHRDRAYYEQYF
V gene: TRBV4-3
J gene: TRBJ2-7
clone size: -

CDR3 protein: CASRLIAYEQYF
V gene: TRBV12-2
J gene: -
clone size: -

CDR3 protein: CASGWAGEFEQYF
V gene: TRBV28
J gene: TRBJ2-7
clone size: -